The rows below give T cell receptor beta chains drawn from one sample of a study of OX40 agonist ivuxolimab in advanced cancers. Repertoires were generated with immunoSEQ multiplex PCR, while TCRdb's copy carries only in-frame clones and drops some. Among 50,000 to 65,000 clones listed, around 87% were seen once. The sequences come from CD4+ or CD8+ T cells sorted from blood, collected in a trial of the OX40 agonist ivuxolimab. The receptors come from an adult with an advanced solid tumor such as melanoma, head and neck, liver or kidney cancer. CDR3s include the opening cysteine and the closing phenylalanine or tryptophan. A D gene is named only where the DNA matches it firmly. A row's size may be missing; if present it is once, few, many or a size class.

clone size	V gene	D gene	J gene	CDR3 DNA	CDR3 protein
-	TRBV5-8	TRBD1	TRBJ1-4	TGTGCCAGCAGCTTCCGGGGACAGGGTAATGAAAAACTGTTTTTT	CASSFRGQGNEKLFF
-	TRBV19	-	TRBJ1-5	TGTGCCAGTACCACAGGGATTAATCAGCCCCAGCATTTT	CASTTGINQPQHF
few	TRBV10-3	TRBD1	TRBJ2-1	TGTGCCATCAGTCGGACAGGCAATGAGCAGTTCTTC	CAISRTGNEQFF
-	TRBV7-2	-	TRBJ1-6	TGTGCCAGCAGCTTAGTGGGCAGCAATTCACCCCTCCACTTT	CASSLVGSNSPLHF
-	TRBV18	TRBD2	TRBJ2-3	TGTGCCAGCTCGCCCTCGGGGGGTATCACAGATACGCAGTATTTT	CASSPSGGITDTQYF
-	TRBV23-1	TRBD1	TRBJ1-4	TGCGCCAGCAGTCAATTCAGGGGGCCGGCTAATGAAAAACTGTTTTTT	CASSQFRGPANEKLFF
-	TRBV2	TRBD1	TRBJ1-5	TGTGCCAGCAGTGGCCAGGGGGCACATCAGCCCCAGCATTTT	CASSGQGAHQPQHF
-	TRBV7-9	-	TRBJ1-1	TGTGCCACCCTCGGGCCCGGGGGGGGAAACACTGAAGCTTTCTTT	CATLGPGGGNTEAFF
-	TRBV27	-	TRBJ2-7	TGTGCCAGCAGTTCGTCGACAGGTGGCCCCTACGAGCAGTACTTC	CASSSSTGGPYEQYF
-	TRBV19	-	TRBJ2-4	TGTGCCAGTAGTATAGGACTAGAGTGGGACCAAAACATTCAGTACTTC	CASSIGLEWDQNIQYF
-	TRBV19	-	TRBJ1-1	TGTGCCAGTAGTATAGTCCCGACAGTTCTGAACACTGAAGCTTTCTTT	CASSIVPTVLNTEAFF
-	TRBV28	TRBD1	TRBJ1-6	TGTGCCAGCAGTCTCAGACAGGGGGCACTCAATAATTCACCCCTCCACTTT	CASSLRQGALNNSPLHF
-	TRBV6-7	-	TRBJ2-3	TGTGCCAGCCTAGCAAACCCCCCGAAACGAGATACGCAGTATTTT	CASLANPPKRDTQYF
-	TRBV11-2	-	TRBJ1-1	TGTGCCAGCAGGGCTCCCGGAAAGGGCACTGAAGCTTTCTTT	CASRAPGKGTEAFF
-	TRBV27	-	TRBJ2-7	TGTGCCAGCAGTTCATTTAATAAGGCGGAATCCTACGAGCAGTACTTC	CASSSFNKAESYEQYF
-	TRBV29-1	-	TRBJ1-5	TGCAGCGTTGGGGAGGGCGGTAGCAATCAGCCCCAGCATTTT	CSVGEGGSNQPQHF
-	TRBV29-1	TRBD1	TRBJ1-2	TGCAGCGCGACCGAAGGGGGCAACAACTATGGCTACACCTTC	CSATEGGNNYGYTF
-	TRBV2	-	TRBJ2-1	TGTGCCAGCAGTGCAGCGGGCTATGAGCAGTTCTTC	CASSAAGYEQFF
-	TRBV5-1	-	TRBJ2-2	TGCGCCAGCAGCGAATTGGGGGGTAACACCGGGGAGCTGTTTTTT	CASSELGGNTGELFF
-	TRBV5-4	TRBD1	TRBJ2-3	TGTGCCAGCAGCTTAGGGGACAGAATAGATACGCAGTATTTT	CASSLGDRIDTQYF
-	TRBV5-1	-	TRBJ1-3	TGCGCCAGCAGCCCGTGGGGGCAGAACTCTGGAAACACCATATATTTT	CASSPWGQNSGNTIYF
-	TRBV30	-	TRBJ1-5	TGTGCCTGGAGTCTAGGTACAAGCAATCAGCCCCAGCATTTT	CAWSLGTSNQPQHF
-	TRBV19	TRBD2	TRBJ2-1	TGTGCCAGTAGCCAGCAGGATAGTAGCGGGAGCCATGAGCAGTTCTTC	CASSQQDSSGSHEQFF
-	TRBV6-1	TRBD1	TRBJ1-1	TGTGCCAGCAGCGAGAACAGGGGTCGGGAGACTTTCTTT	CASSENRGRETFF
few	TRBV10-1	-	TRBJ1-6	TGCGCCAGCAGTGTCGATAGAGGGAGGGATAATTCACCCCTCCACTTT	CASSVDRGRDNSPLHF
-	TRBV7-9	-	TRBJ1-2	TGTGCCAGCAGCTTCCTACAAGGTGGCTACACCTTC	CASSFLQGGYTF
-	TRBV5-4	TRBD2	TRBJ2-3	TGTGCCAGCAGCTTGGAACCTAGCGGGGACGACACAGATACGCAGTATTTT	CASSLEPSGDDTDTQYF
-	TRBV4-2	TRBD1	TRBJ1-5	TGTGCCAGCAGCCAAGTAGGGACAGGGGGCGATGGGAGCAATCAGCCCCAGCATTTT	CASSQVGTGGDGSNQPQHF
-	TRBV19	TRBD2	TRBJ2-2	TGTGCCAGCCGACCCCAGCGGGGGGGCACCGGGGAGCTGTTTTTT	CASRPQRGGTGELFF
-	TRBV7-9	-	TRBJ1-4	TGTGCCAGCAGCTTACAGGGAGGGAATGAAAAACTGTTTTTT	CASSLQGGNEKLFF
-	TRBV19	TRBD1	TRBJ1-5	TGTGCCAGTAGTATCGGGACAGGGTATGTTCAGCCCCAGCATTTT	CASSIGTGYVQPQHF
-	TRBV7-8	-	TRBJ2-7	TGTGCCAGCAGCTTAGAGGCAGGGTCGAGGGAGCAGTACTTC	CASSLEAGSREQYF
-	TRBV30	-	TRBJ1-5	TGTGCCTGGAGTACCGGATATAGCAATCAGCCCCAGCATTTT	CAWSTGYSNQPQHF
-	TRBV11-3	-	TRBJ2-2	TGTGCCAGCAGCTTAGGACTTACAGGTTTAACCGGGGAGCTGTTTTTT	CASSLGLTGLTGELFF
-	TRBV29-1	-	TRBJ1-5	TGCAGCGTTGAAAGTCCCCGCGATGGAGCCCAGCATTTT	CSVESPRDGAQHF
-	TRBV6-1	-	TRBJ2-3	TGTGCCAGCAGTGATGACACGTTTTCCACAGATACGCAGTATTTT	CASSDDTFSTDTQYF
-	TRBV11-2	-	TRBJ1-4	TGTGCCAGCAGCCCCCGGGGCAGGATCACTAATGAAAAACTGTTTTTT	CASSPRGRITNEKLFF
-	TRBV7-9	-	TRBJ2-3	TGTGCCAGCAGCTTACAGGGCACAGATACGCAGTATTTT	CASSLQGTDTQYF
-	TRBV6-1	TRBD1	TRBJ1-2	TGTGCCAGCAGGATCGGACAGGGGGCTAGCTATGGCTACACCTTC	CASRIGQGASYGYTF
-	TRBV7-2	-	TRBJ1-1	TGTGCCAGCAGCCCGAGGTCTGGGAACACTGAAGCTTTCTTT	CASSPRSGNTEAFF
-	TRBV2	-	TRBJ2-3	TGTGCCAGATCCCCTAGCACAGATACGCAGTATTTT	CARSPSTDTQYF
-	TRBV30	TRBD2	TRBJ2-7	TGTGCCTGGAGTGTACGTCCACGGGAGGCCCAGCAGTACTTC	CAWSVRPREAQQYF
-	TRBV2	TRBD1	TRBJ1-5	TGTGCCAGCAGGAGACAGGGGTCCAGTCAGCCCCAGCATTTT	CASRRQGSSQPQHF
-	TRBV14	-	TRBJ2-5	TGTGCCAGCAGCCAAGATTCAGGGCTCAAAGAGACCCAGTACTTC	CASSQDSGLKETQYF
-	TRBV4-1	-	TRBJ1-2	TGCGCCAGCAGCCATCCACGGATCAATCCTGGCTACACCTTC	CASSHPRINPGYTF
-	TRBV2	TRBD2	TRBJ2-7	TGTGCCAGCAGCCCGGGGTTAGCGGGATCCTACGAGCAGTACTTC	CASSPGLAGSYEQYF
-	TRBV2	TRBD2	TRBJ2-1	TGTGCCAGCAGGATGAGGGGTAGCGGGGTTAGCTCCTACAATGAGCAGTTCTTC	CASRMRGSGVSSYNEQFF
-	TRBV2	-	TRBJ1-4	TGTGCCAGCAGCGCGGGGGGGCTTACTAATGAAAAACTGTTTTTT	CASSAGGLTNEKLFF
-	TRBV7-2	-	TRBJ1-5	TGTGCCAGCAGCAAATTCGACAGAAATCAGCCCCAGCATTTT	CASSKFDRNQPQHF
-	TRBV28	-	TRBJ1-1	TGTGCCAGCAGTCCGGGCCTCCCGGCTGAAGCTTTCTTT	CASSPGLPAEAFF
-	TRBV5-1	TRBD2	TRBJ2-1	TGCGCCAGCGGCCAGCGGGGCTACAATGAGCAGTTCTTC	CASGQRGYNEQFF
-	TRBV6-5	-	TRBJ2-2	TGTGCCAGCAGTTACACCGCAGGACTCGGGGAGCTGTTTTTT	CASSYTAGLGELFF
-	TRBV4-3	-	TRBJ1-2	TGCGCCAGCAGCCCTAGGGGTGTAAGCTATGGCTACACCTTC	CASSPRGVSYGYTF
-	TRBV15	TRBD2	TRBJ2-7	TGTGCCACCAGCAGAGATCTCGTAGCGGGAGCCGGTGAGCAGTACTTC	CATSRDLVAGAGEQYF
-	TRBV5-4	TRBD1	TRBJ2-1	TGTGCCAGCAGCGACACCGGGACAGCCTACAATGAGCAGTTCTTC	CASSDTGTAYNEQFF
-	TRBV19	TRBD1	TRBJ1-5	TGTGCCAGTACCCCGACAGGGGAAAGCAATCAGCCCCAGCATTTT	CASTPTGESNQPQHF
-	TRBV15	-	TRBJ1-5	TGTGCCACCACCAAGGATAGCAATCAGCCCCAGCATTTT	CATTKDSNQPQHF
-	TRBV18	TRBD1	TRBJ1-1	TGTGCCAGCTCCTCGTCGCCCGGGACAGGAGGGACTGAAGCTTTCTTT	CASSSSPGTGGTEAFF
-	TRBV6-5	TRBD1	TRBJ1-1	TGTGCCAGCAGTTCACAGGGGGGGGACACTGAAGCTTTCTTT	CASSSQGGDTEAFF